This section outlines one T cell receptor beta chain sequence together with its context. This clonotype has at least ten counts. Its antigen specificity is not known. No qualities accompany the bases; no much larger clone lies one base away. The source of the sample is a study of CD8 T cells in ankylosing spondylitis (TCRdb year 2017). The study in broad terms: To find TCR variants linked to disease, the study profiled T cell receptor beta repertoires in ankylosing spondylitis patients and healthy donors. In total, the full study cohort was made up of some 110 healthy donors and 25 ankylosing spondylitis patients. Samples of peripheral blood were taken, and for ankylosing spondylitis patients, synovial fluid was collected as well. Study-wide findings and limitations: A TCR beta motif made up of several highly homologous amino acid variants appeared to be characteristic of blood from ankylosing spondylitis patients. Some motif variants had previously been reported in the synovial fluid and blood of reactive arthritis patients, which suggests shared mechanisms of disease initiation. The disease-linked clones showed a CD8+ phenotype and occurred at relatively low frequencies in peripheral blood. The disease-linked clones were reported to be significantly enriched in matched synovial fluid samples from ankylosing spondylitis patients.

CDR1 is given as MNHEY and CDR2 as SVGAGI, both from the germline V gene. From its cysteine to its phenylalanine, the CDR3 spans 13 amino acids. Only the CDR3 DNA stays, 39 bases, in frame from base 1. V and J are truncated by 2 bases and 8 bases respectively, leaving an intervening sequence of 10 bases. TCRdb shows the sequencer as Illumina HiSeq 2500. Quantitative 5'-RACE with molecular barcodes was the method used to prepare the TCR beta libraries. On the study's bioinformatics: Disease-linked TCR variants were identified with a new computational method built on a probabilistic model of VDJ rearrangement. TCRdb ran its own pipeline on the public reads, namely fastp trimming at Q25 and MiXCR clone calling, and kept in-frame beta chains. Identical CDR3 protein sequences are pooled into one entry, listed with their most common genes and DNA. It is TCRdb's table, rather than the study itself, that gives the V and J calls and clone size. This sample holds 300,000 to 350,000 distinct CDR3 sequences; 9.5% to 13% were observed only once. Roughly 9.2% of the sample is taken by the ten largest.

The clonotype was recovered from a female donor with ankylosing spondylitis or in good health (not recorded which). The chain is made from TRBV6-5 and TRBJ2-4; matching of 6 bases hints at TRBD2 as the D gene. The sample was blood, either unsorted or a sorted T cell fraction (not recorded which). The CDR3 in this case is CASSYLTGDIQYF. The nucleotides are TGTGCCAGCAGTTACCTTACGGGGGACATTCAGTACTTC.